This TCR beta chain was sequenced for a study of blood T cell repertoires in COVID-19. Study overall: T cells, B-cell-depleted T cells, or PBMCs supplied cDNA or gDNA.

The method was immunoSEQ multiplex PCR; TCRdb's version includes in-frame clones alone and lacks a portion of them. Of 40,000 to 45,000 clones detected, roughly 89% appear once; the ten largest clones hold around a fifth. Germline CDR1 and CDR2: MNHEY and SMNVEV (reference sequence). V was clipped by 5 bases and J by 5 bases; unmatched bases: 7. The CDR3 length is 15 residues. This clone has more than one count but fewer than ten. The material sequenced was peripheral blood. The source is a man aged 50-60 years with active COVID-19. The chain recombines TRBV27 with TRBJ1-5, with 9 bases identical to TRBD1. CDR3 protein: CASSPGTGYHQPQHF. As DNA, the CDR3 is TGTGCCAGCAGTCCAGGGACAGGGTATCATCAGCCCCAGCATTTT.